These 9 T cell receptor beta chains were all obtained from the same sample, sequenced in a study of blood T cell repertoires in COVID-19. Sequencing was performed with immunoSEQ multiplex PCR; in TCRdb, only in-frame clones are kept and a portion is missing. The sample holds 250,000 to 350,000 clones, 88% seen once. Sequencing used peripheral blood. All receptors derive from a woman younger than 45 with COVID-19, enrolled during active disease.

The rearrangement joins TRBV4-1 to TRBJ2-2, with D hard to call. Per germline, CDR1 MGHRA and CDR2 YSYEKL. V was trimmed by 0 bases and J by 6 bases, leaving 11 bases between them. CDR3 size: 15 residues. The CDR3 nucleotides are TGCGCCAGCAGCCAAGACTTCGGGTTCGCCGGGGAGCTGTTTTTT. Translated: CASSQDFGFAGELFF.

The chain recombines TRBV2 with TRBJ2-2; 9 bases map to TRBD1. Unmatched junction bases numbered 0, after V lost 6 bases and J lost 4 bases. The CDR3 totals 13 residues. The germline gives CDR1 SNHLY, CDR2 FYNNEI. The CDR3 here is CASRDRGTGELFF. The CDR3 nucleotides read TGTGCCAGCAGGGACAGGGGCACCGGGGAGCTGTTTTTT. The complete variable domain, with remaining parts taken from reference TRBV2 and TRBJ2-2, reads EPEVTQTPSHQVTQMGQEVILRCVPISNHLYFYWYRQILGQKVEFLVSFYNNEISEKSEIFDDQFSVERPDGSNFTLKIRSTKLEDSAMYFCASRDRGTGELFFGEGSRLTVL.

This rearrangement joins TRBV10-3 to TRBJ1-2; 9 nucleotides agree with TRBD1. Germline V lookup: CDR1 ENHRY, CDR2 SYGVKD. The CDR3 is made up of 19 amino acids. The ends lost 6 bases at V and 0 bases at J; junction bases unmatched: 17. The CDR3 bases are TGTGCCATCAGCAGATTCCCGGGACAGGGAGGACCAGCTAACTATGGCTACACCTTC. Translating it yields CAISRFPGQGGPANYGYTF.

The V gene is TRBV5-1, the J gene TRBJ1-1, with D possibly matching TRBD1 (5 bases). The CDR3 totals 15 residues. Trimming cost V 0 bases and J 0 bases, with 9 bases left between them. Per the germline V gene, CDR1 is SGHRS and CDR2 is YFSETQ. The CDR3 loop reads CASSLVQGMNTEAFF. The CDR3, as DNA: TGCGCCAGCAGCTTGGTTCAGGGAATGAACACTGAAGCTTTCTTT.

J is TRBJ2-5 and V is TRBV4-1; TRBD1 matches at 7 bases. The CDR3 contains 13 residues. Germline assignment: CDR1 MGHRA and CDR2 YSYEKL. Germline trimming cut 4 bases from V and 5 bases from J; bases unmatched to any gene: 4. The CDR3 DNA sequence: TGCGCCAGCAGCCCGACAGGGATGGAGACCCAGTACTTC. Protein: CASSPTGMETQYF.

V gene TRBV7-2 combines with J gene TRBJ2-5; 9 positions agree with TRBD2. With 5 bases clipped from V and 5 bases from J, the junction kept 6 bases outside the gene matches. From germline, CDR1 is SGHTA and CDR2 FQGNSA. This CDR3 spans 14 amino acids. This chain's CDR3 is CASSPGTSLETQYF. DNA of the CDR3: TGTGCCAGCAGCCCCGGGACTAGCCTTGAGACCCAGTACTTC.

This clone has a handful of counts. This chain connects TRBV5-5 to TRBJ1-1; tentative D call: TRBD1 (5 bases). The germline V gene encodes CDR1 SGHKS and CDR2 YYEKEE (reference sequence). V lost 3 bases, J lost 3 bases, and 15 bases lay in between. The CDR3 sequence is 15 residues long. CDR3 sequence (DNA): TGTGCCAGCAGCTCAAGGGACTCTTTCTACACTGAAGCTTTCTTT. This sequence encodes CASSSRDSFYTEAFF.

Notes on this clone: Sequence at one end of the junction differs from germline and may be a read error. Here the CDR3 DNA reads TGTGCTAGCAGCTTAGGACAGGGGGGCTACTATGGCTACACCTTC. Translation: CASSLGQGGYYGYTF. V and J are TRBV7-7 and TRBJ1-2, with TRBD1 matching 10 bases. The CDR3 contains 15 residues. The germline V gene encodes CDR1 SSHAT and CDR2 FNYEAQ (reference sequence).

V usage is TRBV27 and J usage is TRBJ2-7, with a weak D call TRBD1 (5 bases). Trimming stripped 8 bases from V and 4 bases from J, with 9 bases between. CDR3 size: 11 residues. CDR1 is MNHEY, CDR2 SMNVEV, per germline (reference sequence). This chain's CDR3 is CASATAYEQYF. The CDR3 region has the DNA TGTGCCAGCGCGACAGCGTACGAGCAGTACTTC.